This T cell receptor beta chain stems from a study of shared T cell receptors in the human thymus. Germline values: CDR1 MNHEY, CDR2 SVGAGI. V lost 2 bases and J lost 7; bases outside the gene matches: 10. The CDR3 spans 16 residues. Profiling relied on immunoSEQ multiplex PCR, and the TCRdb table lists in-frame clones only, not all of them. This table holds hundreds of thousands of clones, 80% to 90% found once. This clone was counted once. The data were also submitted as part of a second study, on human thymus T cells.

The genes are TRBV6-5 and TRBJ2-1, with TRBD1 matching over 8 bases. What was sequenced was thymocytes. This TCR came from a boy under two years old with a congenital heart defect. CDR3 protein: CASSYSKGQGRNEQFF. CDR3 nucleotides: TGTGCCAGCAGTTACAGTAAAGGACAGGGCAGGAATGAGCAGTTCTTC.